The 28 T cell receptor beta chains below all came from one sample that was sequenced in a study of T cells in women clearing cervical HPV infection. Measured with immunoSEQ multiplex PCR; TCRdb has only the in-frame clones, and not every one. The sample is made up of around 44,000 clones, and the top ten hold 6% to 9% of it. The sequencing input was blood buffy coat. The origin of the receptors is a woman aged 18-70 years with a cervical HPV16 infection that either progressed to CIN3+ or cleared (not recorded which).

Worth noting for this clone: Sequencing ends 3 residues short of the CDR3 end; the germline J gene provides the rest. Other DNA sequences in the sample encode the same CDR3. The genes are TRBV13 and TRBJ1-1, with a possible D match to TRBD1 (6 bases). The CDR3 is made up of 13 amino acids. The V end lost 5 bases, the J end lost 5 bases, and 12 bases lay between the germline ends. Germline V gives CDR1 PRHDT, CDR2 FYEKMQ (reference sequence). The covered CDR3 bases are TGTGCCAGCAGCCCGACAGGTCGGACTGAA. It translates to CASSPTGRTE. The whole CDR3 region reads CASSPTGRTEAFF.

A word on this clone: The CDR3 end falls 3 residues outside the read, so it is completed with the germline J gene. This chain connects TRBV20-1 to TRBJ1-2; TRBD1 aligns across 8 bases. In germline, CDR1 is DFQATT, CDR2 SNEGSKA (reference sequence). The CDR3 contains 17 residues. The CDR3 sequence is CSARDGRAGGAFGGYTF. CDR3 DNA (partial): TGCAGTGCTAGAGATGGGAGGGCAGGGGGCGCTTTCGGAGGC.

Worth noting for this clone: The missing CDR3 end, 3 residues past where the read stops, is filled in from the germline J gene. The V gene is TRBV4-1, the J gene TRBJ1-1; D is ambiguous. V was cut by 0 bases and J by 0 bases, with 11 bases left in between. Germline V gene data show CDR1 as MGHRA and CDR2 as YSYEKL. The CDR3 has 16 amino acids. The CDR3 bases that were read are TGCGCCAGCAGCCAAGATTATGTCAGAATGAACACTGAA. Translated, it gives CASSQDYVRMNTE. The complete CDR3 reads CASSQDYVRMNTEAFF.

For this clone: The read finishes 3 residues shy of the CDR3 end, and the germline J gene is used to complete it. The chain employs TRBV6-2 or TRBV6-3 and TRBJ1-2; D gene uncertain. This CDR3 comprises 13 residues. Germline V gives CDR1 MNHEY, CDR2 SVGEGT. Between the trimmed V and J ends, which lost 2 bases and 4 bases, there was a span of 8 bases. The CDR3 is CASSYAGVYGYTF. CDR3 DNA (partial): TGTGCCAGCAGTTACGCGGGTGTCTATGGC.

A word on this clone: Read data end 3 residues before the CDR3 end; the end is taken from the germline J gene. This chain connects TRBV19 to TRBJ1-5; possible D gene TRBD1, 5 bases. Germline loops: CDR1 LNHDA, CDR2 SQIVND (reference sequence). V lost 5 bases and J lost 0, with 11 bases in between. There are 15 residues in the CDR3. CDR3 protein: CASSDGGYSNQPQHF. Partial CDR3 DNA: TGTGCCAGTAGTGACGGGGGTTATAGCAATCAGCCC. Complete variable domain (other parts from reference TRBV19 and TRBJ1-5): DGGITQSPKYLFRKEGQNVTLSCEQNLNHDAMYWYRQDPGQGLRLIYYSQIVNDFQKGDIAEGYSVSREKKESFPLTVTSAQKNPTAFYLCASSDGGYSNQPQHFGDGTRLSIL.

The sequenced part of the CDR3 DNA is TGTGCCAGCAGTGAATGGGCCTCTGAA. Translated: CASSEWASE. The whole CDR3 sequence is CASSEWASEAFF. The rearrangement uses TRBV6-1 and TRBJ1-1, with no clear D. The read falls 3 residues short of the CDR3 end, and the missing part is taken from the germline J gene. Germline CDR1 and CDR2: MNHNS and SASEGT. Deletions cut 2 bases from V and 6 bases from J, with 7 bases between. This CDR3 comprises 12 residues.

Turning to this clone: The missing CDR3 end, 3 residues past where the read stops, is filled in from the germline J gene. The chain combines TRBV28 with TRBJ1-1; D not certain. The CDR3 totals 16 residues. V was trimmed by 7 bases and J by 0 bases, leaving 18 bases between them. Germline V gives CDR1 MDHEN, CDR2 SYDVKM. The CDR3 loop reads CASTGGQIIMNTEAFF. CDR3 DNA, as far as it was read: TGTGCCAGCACCGGAGGGCAGATCATTATGAACACTGAA.

The chain's CDR3 is CASSPFQDTYGYTF. The covered CDR3 bases are TGTGCCAGCTCACCATTCCAGGACACCTATGGC. This chain uses TRBV18 with TRBJ1-2, with a weak D call TRBD1 (5 bases). The CDR3 is cut off 3 residues early in the read; its end comes from the germline J gene. V was clipped by 2 bases and J by 4 bases, with 11 bases between them. CDR1 and CDR2 from the germline V gene are KGHSH and LQKENI. The CDR3 runs to 14 residues.

Concerning this clone: Read sequence stops 3 residues before the CDR3 end, and the germline J gene provides the missing end. The chain joins TRBV5-1 to TRBJ2-3, with D possibly being TRBD1 (5 bases). V shed 2 bases and J shed 4 bases, with 20 bases lying between them. Germline CDR1 is SGHRS and CDR2 is YFSETQ. The CDR3 has 17 residues. CDR3 sequence reads: CASSFVGAPEWADTQYF. CDR3 DNA, as far as it was read: TGCGCCAGCAGCTTTGTTGGGGCCCCGGAGTGGGCAGATACG.

Worth noting for this clone: Read data end 3 residues before the CDR3 end; the end is taken from the germline J gene. The V call is TRBV14, the J call TRBJ2-7; TRBD2 matches 16 bases. The CDR3 extends over 19 amino acids. The trim removed 2 bases at V and 5 bases at J, leaving 12 bases unmatched. Per the germline V gene, CDR1 is SGHDN and CDR2 is FVKESK. CDR3 protein: CASSQLGTSGRAHVNEQYF. The CDR3 bases that were read are TGTGCCAGCAGCCAACTGGGGACTAGCGGGAGGGCCCATGTGAACGAG.

Regarding this clone: The read falls 3 residues short of the CDR3 end, and the missing part is taken from the germline J gene. V is TRBV6-1 and J is TRBJ1-1; D might be TRBD1 (5 bases). This CDR3 spans 14 amino acids. Germline V gene lookup returns CDR1 MNHNS and CDR2 SASEGT. V shed 2 bases and J shed 4 bases, with 11 bases lying between them. CDR3 in amino acids: CASSELGGGTEAFF. Partial CDR3 DNA: TGTGCCAGCAGTGAACTCGGGGGGGGCACTGAA.

A word on this clone: The CDR3 end falls 3 residues outside the read, so it is completed with the germline J gene. V and J are TRBV5-1 and TRBJ2-3, with 10 bases that match TRBD2. Germline loops: CDR1 SGHRS, CDR2 YFSETQ. The CDR3 consists of 15 residues. V lost 1 base to trimming and J lost 4 bases; unmatched junction nucleotides: 3. The DNA read from the CDR3 is TGCGCCAGCAGCTTGCAAGGACTAGCGGCAGATACG. Amino acids: CASSLQGLAADT. From start to end, the CDR3 is CASSLQGLAADTQYF.

In regard to this clone: The read ends 3 residues early relative to the CDR3; the germline J gene fills the gap. The chain is built from TRBV7-8 and TRBJ1-1; D not resolved. The V end was cut by 0 bases, the J end by 0 bases, with 8 bases between. The germline gives CDR1 SGHVS, CDR2 FQNEAQ. This CDR3 comprises 15 residues. Partial CDR3 DNA: TGTGCCAGCAGCTTAGCGCCAGAAATGAACACTGAA. Its translation is CASSLAPEMNTE. The whole CDR3 reads CASSLAPEMNTEAFF.

On this clone itself: The missing CDR3 end, 3 residues past where the read stops, is filled in from the germline J gene. V is TRBV2 and J is TRBJ2-1; maybe TRBD2 (6 bases). Per the germline V gene, CDR1 is SNHLY and CDR2 is FYNNEI. Trimming pared 7 bases from V and 0 bases from J, leaving 13 bases between. This CDR3 has 15 residues. CDR3 protein: CASTLGGSSYNEQFF. Incomplete CDR3 DNA: TGTGCCAGCACCCTCGGGGGTAGCTCCTACAATGAG.

A remark on this clone: The sequenced fragment ends 3 residues before the CDR3 boundary, so the rest is inferred from the germline J gene. This chain joins TRBV2 and TRBJ2-3, with 8 nucleotides matching TRBD1. This CDR3 region has 15 residues. CDR1 and CDR2 from the germline V gene are SNHLY and FYNNEI. Trimming took 6 bases from V and 2 from J; bases not matched to a gene: 7. The sequenced CDR3 bases are TGTGCCAGCAGCCGGACAGGGAGGAACACAGATACG. Amino acids: CASSRTGRNTDT. The entire CDR3 protein reads CASSRTGRNTDTQYF.

A remark on this clone: The read ends 3 residues shy of where the CDR3 ends; the end is completed using the germline J gene. The chain joins TRBV19 to TRBJ2-4; D might be TRBD1 (6 bases). Germline V CDR1 and CDR2: LNHDA, SQIVND (reference sequence). The germline V and J ends were trimmed by 6 bases and 1 base, with 22 bases remaining between them. The CDR3 spans 18 residues. CDR3 DNA, as far as it was read: TGTGCCAGTAGCGGACAGTCCGGGTGGCCCGTCGCCAAAAACATT. It specifies CASSGQSGWPVAKNI. The entire CDR3 protein reads CASSGQSGWPVAKNIQYF.

In the case of this clone: The sequence runs out 3 residues before the end of the CDR3; the remainder is reconstructed from the germline J gene. The chain combines TRBV6-2 or TRBV6-3 with TRBJ1-2; D perhaps matches TRBD1 (6 bases). CDR3 size: 14 residues. V gave up 7 bases and J gave up 4 bases, with 16 bases separating them. The V gene's germline CDR1 is MNHEY and CDR2 SVGEGT. The CDR3 loop reads CASTHPGGLYGYTF. CDR3 bases read: TGTGCCAGCACCCACCCCGGGGGGCTCTATGGC.

As concerns this clone: The CDR3 goes on 3 residues after the read ends, and that part is filled in from the germline J gene. J is TRBJ1-2 and V is TRBV7-9; maybe TRBD1 (5 bases). Germline V CDR1 and CDR2: SEHNR, FQNEAQ (reference sequence). This CDR3 comprises 14 residues. CDR3 in amino acids: CASSSGGGVGGYTF. The DNA read from the CDR3 is TGTGCCAGCAGCTCCGGGGGTGGGGTCGGCGGC.

Concerning this clone: The read falls 3 residues short of the CDR3 end, and the missing part is taken from the germline J gene. J is TRBJ1-6 and V is TRBV4-1; D ambiguous. Trimming cost V 4 bases and J 0 bases, with 13 bases left between them. This CDR3 is 17 amino acids long. The germline CDR1 and CDR2 sequences are MGHRA and YSYEKL. The DNA read from the CDR3 is TGCGCCAGCAGCCCATTGGCGGAGAGCTCCTATAATTCACCC. Encoded protein: CASSPLAESSYNSP. The full CDR3 sequence reads CASSPLAESSYNSPLHF.

About this clone: Read sequence stops 3 residues before the CDR3 end, and the germline J gene provides the missing end. This chain links TRBV2 with TRBJ2-1; 9 bases are a match to TRBD2. With V trimmed by 4 bases and J by 5 bases, 3 bases remained unmatched. CDR1 SNHLY and CDR2 FYNNEI come from the germline V gene. The CDR3 is made up of 14 amino acids. CDR3 residues: CASSVSSGDNEQFF. The sequenced part of the CDR3 DNA is TGTGCCAGCAGTGTCTCTAGCGGGGACAATGAG.

Frequency places this clone as medium-sized (0.01 to 0.1%). Sequencing ends 3 residues short of the CDR3 end; the germline J gene provides the rest. Other DNA sequences in this specimen translate into the identical CDR3. This chain connects TRBV19 to TRBJ2-5, with D maybe TRBD2 (7 bases). Germline assignment: CDR1 LNHDA and CDR2 SQIVND (reference sequence). This CDR3 is 14 amino acids long. V shed 5 bases and J shed 4 bases, with 14 bases lying between them. The CDR3 here is CASSPRGAGETQYF. CDR3 bases read: TGTGCCAGTAGTCCCCGGGGGGCAGGAGAGACC.

A note on this clone: The read gets to within 3 residues of the CDR3 end, and the germline J gene fills in the rest. The chain carries TRBV7-2 and TRBJ2-1, with D possibly being TRBD2 (6 bases). CDR3 length equals 14 residues. Germline CDR1 and CDR2: SGHTA and FQGNSA. V shed 3 bases and J shed 4 bases, with 10 bases lying between them. The CDR3 bases that were read are TGTGCCAGCAGCTTGAGGGGACTTTACAATGAG. Protein sequence: CASSLRGLYNE. The whole CDR3 protein reads CASSLRGLYNEQFF.

On this clone itself: The read gets to within 3 residues of the CDR3 end, and the germline J gene fills in the rest. V usage is TRBV20-1 and J usage is TRBJ2-7; D is possibly TRBD1 (6 bases). Germline CDR1 DFQATT, CDR2 SNEGSKA (reference sequence). The CDR3 covers 16 residues. The ends were cut back, 3 bases at V and 3 bases at J, with 21 bases in the middle. Partial CDR3 DNA: TGCAGTGCTAGTGAGTCAGGGGCCAGCAGGATCTACGAG. Residues: CSASESGASRIYE. The entire CDR3 protein reads CSASESGASRIYEQYF.

Notes on this clone: From the germline J gene comes the end of the CDR3, since the read stops 3 residues before it. The chain carries TRBV2 and TRBJ2-1; TRBD2 agrees at 7 bases. The CDR3 covers 14 residues. V lost 7 bases, J lost 1 base, and 4 bases stayed unmatched. Looked up from germline, CDR1 is SNHLY and CDR2 is FYNNEI. The covered CDR3 bases are TGTGCCAGCATTTTAGCGGGTTCCTACAATGAG. Encoded protein: CASILAGSYNE. The CDR3 in its entirety is CASILAGSYNEQFF.

About this clone: Read coverage stops 3 residues before the CDR3 terminus; the germline J gene supplies the remainder. The rearrangement uses TRBV20-1 and TRBJ2-7, with a tentative D call TRBD2 (6 bases). Trimming took 6 bases from V and 6 from J, leaving 18 bases between them. CDR1 DFQATT and CDR2 SNEGSKA come from the germline V gene (reference sequence). The CDR3 is 13 amino acids. The CDR3 region is CSAPTEGHREQYF. The DNA read from the CDR3 is TGCAGTGCACCAACGGAGGGGCACCGCGAG.

Worth noting for this clone: The observed sequence ends 3 residues before the CDR3 terminus, with the missing tail filled in from the germline J gene. J is TRBJ1-5 and V is TRBV5-1; TRBD1 aligns across 7 bases. V shed 4 bases and J 3 bases; nucleotides not matched to a gene: 4. The CDR3 runs 14 residues. CDR1 SGHRS and CDR2 YFSETQ come from the germline V gene. CDR3 residues: CASSLGQPNQPQHF. The CDR3 DNA, read in part, is TGCGCCAGCAGCCTGGGACAGCCCAATCAGCCC.

In the case of this clone: Sequencing ends 3 residues short of the CDR3 end; the germline J gene provides the rest. The V call is TRBV7-8, the J call TRBJ2-6, with D hard to call. The germline V and J ends were trimmed by 5 bases and 0 bases, with 8 bases remaining between them. The CDR3 is 15 amino acids. Germline V gene sequence: CDR1 SGHVS, CDR2 FQNEAQ. CDR3 DNA, as far as it was read: TGTGCCAGCAGCCCTCGGGTCTCTGGGGCCAACGTC. Encoded protein: CASSPRVSGANV. The whole CDR3 sequence is CASSPRVSGANVLTF.

Details on this clone: The read gets to within 3 residues of the CDR3 end, and the germline J gene fills in the rest. The V and J genes are TRBV4-1 and TRBJ1-2, with unresolved D. Trimming removed 5 bases at V and 5 bases at J, with 6 bases between. The germline V gene encodes CDR1 MGHRA and CDR2 YSYEKL. This CDR3 has 11 residues. The CDR3 here is CASSRGYGYTF. The sequenced part of the CDR3 DNA is TGCGCCAGCAGCAGAGGGTATGGC.